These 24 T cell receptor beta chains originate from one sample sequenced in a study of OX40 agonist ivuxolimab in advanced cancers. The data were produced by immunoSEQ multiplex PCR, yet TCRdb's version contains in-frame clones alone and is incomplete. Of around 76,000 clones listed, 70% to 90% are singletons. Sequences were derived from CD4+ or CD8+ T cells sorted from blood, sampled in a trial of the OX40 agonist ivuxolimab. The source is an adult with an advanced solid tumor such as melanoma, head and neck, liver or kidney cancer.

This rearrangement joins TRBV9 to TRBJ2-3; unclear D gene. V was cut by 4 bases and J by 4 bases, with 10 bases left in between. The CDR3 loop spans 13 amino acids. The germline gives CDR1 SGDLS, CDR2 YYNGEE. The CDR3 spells CASSQQRPDTQYF. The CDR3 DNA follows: TGTGCCAGCAGCCAACAACGGCCAGATACGCAGTATTTT.

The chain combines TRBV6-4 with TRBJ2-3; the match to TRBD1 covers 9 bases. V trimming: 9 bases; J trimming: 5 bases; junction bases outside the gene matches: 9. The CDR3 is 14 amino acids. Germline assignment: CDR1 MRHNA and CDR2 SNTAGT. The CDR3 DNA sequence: TGTGCCAGTTCCCCGGGACAGGGAAGAGATACGCAGTATTTT. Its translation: CASSPGQGRDTQYF.

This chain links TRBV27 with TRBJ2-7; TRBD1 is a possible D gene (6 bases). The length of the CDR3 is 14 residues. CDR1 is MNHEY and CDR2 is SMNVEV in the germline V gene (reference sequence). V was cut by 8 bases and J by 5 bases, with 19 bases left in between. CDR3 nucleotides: TGTGCCAGCGCACCGACGTTACAGGGTGACGAGCAGTACTTC. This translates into CASAPTLQGDEQYF.

The CDR3 region is CASSQSSYEQYF. As DNA, the CDR3 is TGTGCCAGCAGCCAAAGCTCGTACGAGCAGTACTTC. The rearrangement links TRBV4-2 to TRBJ2-7; D call uncertain. The V end was cut by 2 bases, the J end by 4 bases, with 6 bases between. Germline V gene data show CDR1 as LGHNA and CDR2 as YNFKEQ. The CDR3 totals 12 residues.

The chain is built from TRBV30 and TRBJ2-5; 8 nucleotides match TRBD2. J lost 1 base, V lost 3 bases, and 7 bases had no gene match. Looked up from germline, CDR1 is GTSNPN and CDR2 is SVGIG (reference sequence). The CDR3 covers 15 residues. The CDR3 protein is CAWSLDSGVQETQYF. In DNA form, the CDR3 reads TGTGCCTGGAGCCTAGATAGCGGGGTCCAAGAGACCCAGTACTTC.

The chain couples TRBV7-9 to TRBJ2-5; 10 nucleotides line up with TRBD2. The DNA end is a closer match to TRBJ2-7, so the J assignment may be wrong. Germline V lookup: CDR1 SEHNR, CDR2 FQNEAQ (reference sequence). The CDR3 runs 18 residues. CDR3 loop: CASSATRGRTSGSYEQYF. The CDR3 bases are TGTGCCAGCAGCGCGACGCGGGGGAGGACTAGCGGCTCCTACGAGCAGTACTTC.

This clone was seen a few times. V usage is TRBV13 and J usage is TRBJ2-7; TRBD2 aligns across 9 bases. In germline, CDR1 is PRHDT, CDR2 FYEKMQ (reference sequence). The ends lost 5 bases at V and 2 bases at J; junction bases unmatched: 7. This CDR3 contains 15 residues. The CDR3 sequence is CASSDPTSGTYEQYF. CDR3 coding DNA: TGTGCCAGCAGCGACCCGACTAGCGGTACCTACGAGCAGTACTTC.

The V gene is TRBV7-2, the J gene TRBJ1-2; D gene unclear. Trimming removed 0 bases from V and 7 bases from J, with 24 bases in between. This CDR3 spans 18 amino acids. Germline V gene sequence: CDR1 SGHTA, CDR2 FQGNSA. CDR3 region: CASSLARISGSPLSGYTF. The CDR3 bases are TGTGCCAGCAGCTTAGCGCGCATATCAGGCAGCCCCTTGAGTGGCTACACCTTC.

CDR3 in amino acids: CASSGQSDQPQHF. Written as DNA, the CDR3 is TGTGCCAGCAGTGGACAGTCCGATCAGCCCCAGCATTTT. The chain carries TRBV27 and TRBJ1-5; perhaps TRBD1 as D (6 bases). V was trimmed by 5 bases and J by 5 bases, leaving 10 bases between them. From germline, CDR1 is MNHEY and CDR2 SMNVEV (reference sequence). The CDR3 sequence is 13 residues long.

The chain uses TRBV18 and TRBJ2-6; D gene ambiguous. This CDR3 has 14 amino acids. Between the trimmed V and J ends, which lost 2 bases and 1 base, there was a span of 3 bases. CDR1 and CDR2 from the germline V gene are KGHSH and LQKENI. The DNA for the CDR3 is TGTGCCAGCTCACCAGGGTCTGGGGCCAACGTCCTGACTTTC. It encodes CASSPGSGANVLTF.

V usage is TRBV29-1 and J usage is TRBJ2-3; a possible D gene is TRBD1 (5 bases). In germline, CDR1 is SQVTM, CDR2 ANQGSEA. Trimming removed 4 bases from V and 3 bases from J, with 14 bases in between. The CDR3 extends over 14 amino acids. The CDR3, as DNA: TGCAGCGTTGTTGCGTGGGGCAGGACAGATACGCAGTATTTT. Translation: CSVVAWGRTDTQYF.

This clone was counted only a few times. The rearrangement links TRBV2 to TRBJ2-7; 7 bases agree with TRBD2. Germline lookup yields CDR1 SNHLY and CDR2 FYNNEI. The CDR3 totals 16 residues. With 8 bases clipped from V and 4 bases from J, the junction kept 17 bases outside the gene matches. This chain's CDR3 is CASGLRVAGVQYEQYF. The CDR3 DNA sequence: TGTGCCAGCGGATTAAGGGTGGCGGGAGTTCAGTACGAGCAGTACTTC. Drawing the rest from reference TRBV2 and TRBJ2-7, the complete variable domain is EPEVTQTPSHQVTQMGQEVILRCVPISNHLYFYWYRQILGQKVEFLVSFYNNEISEKSEIFDDQFSVERPDGSNFTLKIRSTKLEDSAMYFCASGLRVAGVQYEQYFGPGTRLTVT.

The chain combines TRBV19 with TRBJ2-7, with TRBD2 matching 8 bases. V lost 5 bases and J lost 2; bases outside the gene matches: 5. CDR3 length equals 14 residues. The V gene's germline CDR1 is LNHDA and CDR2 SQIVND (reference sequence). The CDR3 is CASSFRLATYEQYF. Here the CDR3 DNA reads TGTGCCAGTAGTTTCCGACTAGCGACCTACGAGCAGTACTTC.

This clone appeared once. The DNA of the CDR3 is TGTGCCAGCAGCGTAGTGAGTGAACTCCCGAACACCGGGGAGCTGTTTTTT. Translating it yields CASSVVSELPNTGELFF. The V call is TRBV9, the J call TRBJ2-2; D gene ambiguous. Per the germline V gene, CDR1 is SGDLS and CDR2 is YYNGEE. The CDR3 runs 17 residues. V dropped 0 bases and J dropped 0 bases, with 12 bases sitting between them.

CDR3 nucleotide sequence: TGCGCCAGCAGCCTCGGGGACGGGGGCTACACCTTC. Protein sequence: CASSLGDGGYTF. The V call is TRBV5-1, the J call TRBJ1-2; maybe TRBD1 (5 bases). The CDR3 consists of 12 residues. Trimming shortened V by 4 bases and J by 8 bases, and 12 bases separated the two germline ends. Germline loops: CDR1 SGHRS, CDR2 YFSETQ.

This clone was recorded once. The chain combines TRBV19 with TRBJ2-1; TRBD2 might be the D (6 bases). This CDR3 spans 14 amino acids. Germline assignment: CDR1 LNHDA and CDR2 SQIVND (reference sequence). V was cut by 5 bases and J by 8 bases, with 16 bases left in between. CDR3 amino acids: CASSFRAGSDEQFF. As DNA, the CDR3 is TGTGCCAGTAGTTTTCGGGCGGGGAGCGATGAGCAGTTCTTC.

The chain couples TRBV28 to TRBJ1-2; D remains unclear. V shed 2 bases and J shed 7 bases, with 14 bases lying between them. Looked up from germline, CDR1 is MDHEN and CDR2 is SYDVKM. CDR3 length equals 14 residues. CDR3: CASSLNPTGGGYTF. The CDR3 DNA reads TGTGCCAGCAGTTTAAACCCTACGGGCGGTGGCTACACCTTC.

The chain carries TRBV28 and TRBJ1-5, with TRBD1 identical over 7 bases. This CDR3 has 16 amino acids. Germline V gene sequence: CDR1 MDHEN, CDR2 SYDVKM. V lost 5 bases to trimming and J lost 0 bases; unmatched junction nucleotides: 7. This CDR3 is CASSMPGGYSNQPQHF. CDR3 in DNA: TGTGCCAGCAGTATGCCAGGGGGATATAGCAATCAGCCCCAGCATTTT.

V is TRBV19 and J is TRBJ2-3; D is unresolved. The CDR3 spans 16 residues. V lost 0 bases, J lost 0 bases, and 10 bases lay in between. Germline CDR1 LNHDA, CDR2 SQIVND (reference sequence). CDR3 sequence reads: CASSIDRVGSTDTQYF. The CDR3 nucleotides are TGTGCCAGTAGTATAGATCGAGTGGGGAGCACAGATACGCAGTATTTT.

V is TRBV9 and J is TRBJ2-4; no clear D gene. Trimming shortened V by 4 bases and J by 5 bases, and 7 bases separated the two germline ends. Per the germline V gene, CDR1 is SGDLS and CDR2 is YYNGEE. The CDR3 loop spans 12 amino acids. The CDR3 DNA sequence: TGTGCCAGCAGCCTGGACGAAAACATTCAGTACTTC. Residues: CASSLDENIQYF. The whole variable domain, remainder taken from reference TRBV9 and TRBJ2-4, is DSGVTQTPKHLITATGQRVTLRCSPRSGDLSVYWYQQSLDQGLQFLIQYYNGEERAKGNILERFSAQQFPDLHSELNLSSLELGDSALYFCASSLDENIQYFGAGTRLSVL.

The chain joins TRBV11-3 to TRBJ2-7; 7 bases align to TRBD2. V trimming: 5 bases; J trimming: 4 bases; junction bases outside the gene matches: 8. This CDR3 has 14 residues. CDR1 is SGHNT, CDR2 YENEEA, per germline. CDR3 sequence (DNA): TGTGCCAGCAGCCACGGGACTACCGATTACGAGCAGTACTTC. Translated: CASSHGTTDYEQYF.

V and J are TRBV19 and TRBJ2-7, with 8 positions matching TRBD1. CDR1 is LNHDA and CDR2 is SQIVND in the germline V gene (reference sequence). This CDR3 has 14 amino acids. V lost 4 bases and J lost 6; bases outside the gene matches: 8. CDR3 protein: CASSTWTGKGEQYF. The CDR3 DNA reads TGTGCCAGTAGTACGTGGACAGGGAAGGGCGAGCAGTACTTC.

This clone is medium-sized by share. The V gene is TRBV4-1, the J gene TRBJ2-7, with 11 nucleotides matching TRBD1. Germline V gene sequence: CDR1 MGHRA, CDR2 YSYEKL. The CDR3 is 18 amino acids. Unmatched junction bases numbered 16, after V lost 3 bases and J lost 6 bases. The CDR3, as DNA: TGCGCCAGCAGCCACCCCTCCGGACAGGGGGCTCATGGTGGCGAGCAGTACTTC. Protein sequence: CASSHPSGQGAHGGEQYF.

CDR3 protein: CASQGVSEQYF. As DNA, the CDR3 is TGTGCCAGCCAAGGGGTCAGCGAGCAGTACTTC. V and J are TRBV6-5 and TRBJ2-7, with a tentative D call TRBD1 (5 bases). The V gene's germline CDR1 is MNHEY and CDR2 SVGAGI. Trimming cost V 8 bases and J 6 bases, with 11 bases left between them. This CDR3 has 11 residues.